The 10 T cell receptor beta chains below all came from one sample that was sequenced in a study of T-cell memory formation after mild COVID-19. TCRdb passed the 5' RACE reads through MiXCR, listing each CDR3 protein once. The sample carries some 120,000 distinct CDR3 sequences, about 5.9% recorded once. The specimen was PBMCs or a T cell subset sorted from them (not recorded which). Receptors originate from an adult woman who had mild COVID-19 (a few samples of this study predate the infection). Cell type and time point are not known.

There are a few counts of this clonotype. The chain recombines TRBV5-1 with TRBJ2-7; TRBD1 matches 8 bases. V shed 4 bases, J shed 7 bases, and the junction held 7 bases outside the gene matches. Germline V gene data show CDR1 as SGHRS and CDR2 as YFSETQ. The CDR3 is 13 amino acids. The CDR3 region has the DNA TGCGCCAGCAGCGCGGGACAGGCGGGGGAGCAGTACTTC. It is translated as CASSAGQAGEQYF.

The chain links TRBV20-1 to TRBJ2-1; 7 positions agree with TRBD2. Germline V CDR1 and CDR2: DFQATT, SNEGSKA (reference sequence). The CDR3 contains 15 residues. V lost 6 bases, J lost 2 bases, and 10 bases stayed unmatched. Here the CDR3 DNA reads TGCAGTGCAAGTAAGAAGCGGGGACCCTACAATGAGCAGTTCTTC. Its translation: CSASKKRGPYNEQFF.

The V gene is TRBV5-1, the J gene TRBJ2-5, with a weak D call TRBD1 (5 bases). V lost 4 bases, J lost 2 bases, and 12 bases lay in between. The CDR3 contains 14 residues. Germline V gene lookup returns CDR1 SGHRS and CDR2 YFSETQ. This CDR3 reads CASSQGSLQETQYF. Here the CDR3 DNA reads TGCGCCAGCAGCCAGGGTTCACTACAAGAGACCCAGTACTTC.

This clonotype occurred many times. The V call is TRBV12-3 or TRBV12-4, the J call TRBJ2-4; D gene unclear. V was clipped by 1 base and J by 8 bases, with 3 bases between them. The CDR3 is 11 residues long. CDR3 DNA sequence: TGTGCCAGCAGTTTAGGCGACATTCAGTACTTC. Translating it yields CASSLGDIQYF.

The chain links TRBV7-9 to TRBJ2-3; D tentatively reads TRBD1 or TRBD2 (5 bases each). With 3 bases removed from V and 1 base from J, the gap between germline ends came to 11 bases. The germline CDR1 and CDR2 sequences are SEHNR and FQNEAQ (reference sequence). This CDR3 comprises 15 residues. CDR3 residues: CASSLTGRGTDTQYF. DNA of the CDR3: TGTGCCAGCAGCTTGACGGGACGGGGCACAGATACGCAGTATTTT.

This clonotype was observed a handful of times. The V call is TRBV4-2, the J call TRBJ2-1; D uncertain. Trimming removed 0 bases from V and 0 bases from J, with 9 bases in between. Germline V gene data show CDR1 as LGHNA and CDR2 as YNFKEQ. The CDR3 loop spans 16 amino acids. CDR3 loop: CASSQEKLSSYNEQFF. The CDR3 bases are TGTGCCAGCAGCCAAGAAAAGCTTAGCTCCTACAATGAGCAGTTCTTC.

The rearrangement joins TRBV5-5 to TRBJ2-1, with TRBD1 identical over 10 bases. Unmatched junction bases numbered 8, after V lost 2 bases and J lost 3 bases. Germline values: CDR1 SGHKS, CDR2 YYEKEE (reference sequence). The CDR3 has 17 residues. CDR3: CASSLGPGQGLYNEQFF. The CDR3 DNA sequence: TGTGCCAGCAGCTTAGGCCCGGGACAGGGGCTCTACAATGAGCAGTTCTTC.

This clonotype was observed at least ten times. The chain couples TRBV5-1 to TRBJ2-3; the match to TRBD2 covers 13 bases. This CDR3 is built from 17 residues. J gave up 6 bases and V 4 bases, and 11 bases lay outside the gene matches. Germline V gives CDR1 SGHRS, CDR2 YFSETQ. CDR3 sequence (DNA): TGCGCCAGCAGCCCATCCGGACTAGCGGGAGCCCCCGATACGCAGTATTTT. This codes for CASSPSGLAGAPDTQYF.

There are a few counts of this clonotype. The chain recombines TRBV2 with TRBJ2-6, with D possibly being TRBD1 (5 bases). Germline V gene data show CDR1 as SNHLY and CDR2 as FYNNEI. Trimming shortened V by 7 bases and J by 4 bases, and 11 bases separated the two germline ends. The CDR3 covers 14 residues. The CDR3 sequence is CASTGRGGANVLTF. The DNA of the CDR3 is TGTGCCAGCACAGGGCGAGGAGGGGCCAACGTCCTGACTTTC.

A few counts support this clonotype. V usage is TRBV12-3 or TRBV12-4 and J usage is TRBJ1-5; D is possibly TRBD1 (6 bases). This CDR3 contains 14 residues. V shed 6 bases and J shed 7 bases, with 16 bases lying between them. CDR3 region: CASSQWGGGQPQHF. The DNA of the CDR3 is TGTGCCAGCAGCCAATGGGGGGGCGGGCAGCCCCAGCATTTT.